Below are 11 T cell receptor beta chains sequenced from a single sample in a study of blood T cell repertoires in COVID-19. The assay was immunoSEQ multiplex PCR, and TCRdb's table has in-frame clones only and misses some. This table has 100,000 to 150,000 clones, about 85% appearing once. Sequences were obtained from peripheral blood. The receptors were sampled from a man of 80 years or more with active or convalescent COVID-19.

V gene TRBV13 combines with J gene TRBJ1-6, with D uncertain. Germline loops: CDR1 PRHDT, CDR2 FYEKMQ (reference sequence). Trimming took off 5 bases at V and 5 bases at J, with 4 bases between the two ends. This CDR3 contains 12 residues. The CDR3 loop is CASSENNSPLHF. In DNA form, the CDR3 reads TGTGCCAGCAGCGAGAATAATTCACCCCTCCACTTT.

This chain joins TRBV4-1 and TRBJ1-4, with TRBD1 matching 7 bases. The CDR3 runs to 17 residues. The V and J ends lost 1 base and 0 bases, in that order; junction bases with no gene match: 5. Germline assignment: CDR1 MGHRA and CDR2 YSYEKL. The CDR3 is CASSQVGQPTTNEKLFF. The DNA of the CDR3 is TGCGCCAGCAGCCAAGTGGGACAGCCTACAACTAATGAAAAACTGTTTTTT.

The CDR3 coding sequence is TGTGCCAGCAGTGAATATACAGGGAGTAGTGGCTACACCTTC. Translating gives CASSEYTGSSGYTF. The V call is TRBV25-1, the J call TRBJ1-2, with D maybe TRBD1 (6 bases). V shed 0 bases and J shed 7 bases, with 12 bases lying between them. Germline CDR1 reads MGHDK; CDR2 reads SYGVNS. CDR3 length: 14 residues.

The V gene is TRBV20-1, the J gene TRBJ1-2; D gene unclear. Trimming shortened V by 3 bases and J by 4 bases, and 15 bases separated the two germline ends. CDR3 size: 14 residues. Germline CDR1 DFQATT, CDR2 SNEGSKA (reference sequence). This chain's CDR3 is CSASAPLTSYGYTF. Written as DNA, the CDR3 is TGCAGTGCTAGTGCCCCTCTAACGAGCTATGGCTACACCTTC.

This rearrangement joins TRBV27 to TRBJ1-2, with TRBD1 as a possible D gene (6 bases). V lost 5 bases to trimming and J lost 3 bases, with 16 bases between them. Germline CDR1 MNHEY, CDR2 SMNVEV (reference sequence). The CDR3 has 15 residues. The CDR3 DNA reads TGTGCCAGCAGTCCTCAAAGGACAGCGGACTATGGCTACACCTTC. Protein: CASSPQRTADYGYTF.

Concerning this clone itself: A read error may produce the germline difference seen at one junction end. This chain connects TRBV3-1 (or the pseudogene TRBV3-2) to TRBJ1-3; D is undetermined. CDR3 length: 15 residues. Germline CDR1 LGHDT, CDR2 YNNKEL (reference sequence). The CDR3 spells CASRQDPSAGNTIYF. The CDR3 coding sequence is TGTGCCAGCAGGCAAGACCCCAGTGCTGGAAACACCATATATTTT.

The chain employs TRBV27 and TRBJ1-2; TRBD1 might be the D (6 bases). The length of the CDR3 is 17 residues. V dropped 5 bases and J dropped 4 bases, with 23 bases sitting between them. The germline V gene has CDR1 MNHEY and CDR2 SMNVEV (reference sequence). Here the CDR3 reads CASSASEVGAPSYGYTF. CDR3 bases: TGTGCCAGCAGTGCCAGCGAAGTGGGGGCCCCATCCTATGGCTACACCTTC.

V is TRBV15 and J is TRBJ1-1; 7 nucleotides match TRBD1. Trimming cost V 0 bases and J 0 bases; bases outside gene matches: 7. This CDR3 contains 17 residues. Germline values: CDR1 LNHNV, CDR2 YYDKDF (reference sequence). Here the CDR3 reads CATSRDLARGMNTEAFF. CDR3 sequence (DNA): TGTGCCACCAGCAGAGATCTGGCCAGGGGGATGAACACTGAAGCTTTCTTT.

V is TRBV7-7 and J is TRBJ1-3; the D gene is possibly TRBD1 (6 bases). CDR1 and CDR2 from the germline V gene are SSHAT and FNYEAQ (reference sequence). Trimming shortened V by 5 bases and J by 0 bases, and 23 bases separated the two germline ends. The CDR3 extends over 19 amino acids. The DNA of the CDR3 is TGTGCCAGCAGCCGGACAGCCCCCATACGACGATTCTCTGGAAACACCATATATTTT. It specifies CASSRTAPIRRFSGNTIYF.

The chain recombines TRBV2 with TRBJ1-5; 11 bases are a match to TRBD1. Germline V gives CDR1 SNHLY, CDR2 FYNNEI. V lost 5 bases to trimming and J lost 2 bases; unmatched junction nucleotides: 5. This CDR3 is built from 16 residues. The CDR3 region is CASSPRTGGGNQPQHF. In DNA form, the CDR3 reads TGTGCCAGCAGTCCTAGGACAGGGGGCGGCAATCAGCCCCAGCATTTT. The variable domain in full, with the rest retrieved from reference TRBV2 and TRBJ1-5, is EPEVTQTPSHQVTQMGQEVILRCVPISNHLYFYWYRQILGQKVEFLVSFYNNEISEKSEIFDDQFSVERPDGSNFTLKIRSTKLEDSAMYFCASSPRTGGGNQPQHFGDGTRLSIL.

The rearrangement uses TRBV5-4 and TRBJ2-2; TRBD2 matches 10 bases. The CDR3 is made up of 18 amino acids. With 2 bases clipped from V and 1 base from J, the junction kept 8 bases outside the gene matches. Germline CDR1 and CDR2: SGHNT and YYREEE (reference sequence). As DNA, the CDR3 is TGTGCCAGCAGCTTAGAAGCGGGGGGGCCTTTGAACACCGGGGAGCTGTTTTTT. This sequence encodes CASSLEAGGPLNTGELFF.